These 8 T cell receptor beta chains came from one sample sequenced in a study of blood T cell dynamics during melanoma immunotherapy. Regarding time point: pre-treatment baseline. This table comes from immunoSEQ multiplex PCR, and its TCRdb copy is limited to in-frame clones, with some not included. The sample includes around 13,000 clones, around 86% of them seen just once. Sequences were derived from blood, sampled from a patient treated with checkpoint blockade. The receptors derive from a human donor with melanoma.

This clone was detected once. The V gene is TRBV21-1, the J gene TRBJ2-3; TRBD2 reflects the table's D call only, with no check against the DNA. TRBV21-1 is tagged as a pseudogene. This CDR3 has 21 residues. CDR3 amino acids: CASSKGARLAGIVCGTDTQYF. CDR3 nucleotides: TGTGCCAGCAGCAAAGGGGCGAGACTAGCGGGGATCGTCTGCGGCACAGATACGCAGTATTTT.

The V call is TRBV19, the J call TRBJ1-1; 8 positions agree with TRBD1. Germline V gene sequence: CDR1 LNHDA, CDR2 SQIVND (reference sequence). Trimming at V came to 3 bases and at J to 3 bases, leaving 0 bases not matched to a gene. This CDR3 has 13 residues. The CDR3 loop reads CASSMDRDTEAFF. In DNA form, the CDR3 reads TGTGCCAGTAGTATGGACAGGGACACTGAAGCTTTCTTT.

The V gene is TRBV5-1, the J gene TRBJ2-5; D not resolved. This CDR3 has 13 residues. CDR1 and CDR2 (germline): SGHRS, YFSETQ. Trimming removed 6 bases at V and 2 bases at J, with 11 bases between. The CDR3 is CASTDSGQETQYF. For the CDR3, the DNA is TGCGCCAGCACTGACTCCGGTCAAGAGACCCAGTACTTC.

The CDR3 coding sequence is TGTGCCAGCAGCTTCGACAGGGTTGGAAACACCATATATTTT. Translation: CASSFDRVGNTIYF. This chain links TRBV7-9 with TRBJ1-3; 7 bases align to TRBD1. Germline V gene lookup returns CDR1 SEHNR and CDR2 FQNEAQ (reference sequence). V lost 3 bases to trimming and J lost 3 bases; unmatched junction nucleotides: 2. There are 14 residues in the CDR3.

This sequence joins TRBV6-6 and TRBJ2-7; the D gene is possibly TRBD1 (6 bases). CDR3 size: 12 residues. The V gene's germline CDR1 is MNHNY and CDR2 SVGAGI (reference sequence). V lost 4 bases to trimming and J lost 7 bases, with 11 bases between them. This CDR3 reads CASSFTGKEQYV. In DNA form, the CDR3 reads TGTGCCAGCAGTTTTACAGGGAAAGAGCAGTACGTC.

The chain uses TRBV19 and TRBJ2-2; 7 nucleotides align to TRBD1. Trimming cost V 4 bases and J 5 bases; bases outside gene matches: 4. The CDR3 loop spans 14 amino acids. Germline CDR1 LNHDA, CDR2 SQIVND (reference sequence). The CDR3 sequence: CASSNRGTTGELFF. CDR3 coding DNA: TGTGCCAGTAGTAACAGGGGAACGACCGGGGAGCTGTTTTTT.

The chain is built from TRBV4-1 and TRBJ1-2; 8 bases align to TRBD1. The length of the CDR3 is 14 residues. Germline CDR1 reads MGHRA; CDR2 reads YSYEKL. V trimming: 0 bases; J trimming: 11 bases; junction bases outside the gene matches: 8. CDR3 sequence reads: CASSQDLTGGEYTF. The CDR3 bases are TGCGCCAGCAGCCAAGATCTTACAGGGGGAGAGTACACCTTC.

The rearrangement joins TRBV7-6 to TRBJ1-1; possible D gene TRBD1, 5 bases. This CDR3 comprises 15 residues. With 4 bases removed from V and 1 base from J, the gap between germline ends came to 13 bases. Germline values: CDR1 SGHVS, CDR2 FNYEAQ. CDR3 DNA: TGTGCCAGCAGCTCCCTGGGGGAGGGGAACACTGAAGCTTTCTTT. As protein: CASSSLGEGNTEAFF.